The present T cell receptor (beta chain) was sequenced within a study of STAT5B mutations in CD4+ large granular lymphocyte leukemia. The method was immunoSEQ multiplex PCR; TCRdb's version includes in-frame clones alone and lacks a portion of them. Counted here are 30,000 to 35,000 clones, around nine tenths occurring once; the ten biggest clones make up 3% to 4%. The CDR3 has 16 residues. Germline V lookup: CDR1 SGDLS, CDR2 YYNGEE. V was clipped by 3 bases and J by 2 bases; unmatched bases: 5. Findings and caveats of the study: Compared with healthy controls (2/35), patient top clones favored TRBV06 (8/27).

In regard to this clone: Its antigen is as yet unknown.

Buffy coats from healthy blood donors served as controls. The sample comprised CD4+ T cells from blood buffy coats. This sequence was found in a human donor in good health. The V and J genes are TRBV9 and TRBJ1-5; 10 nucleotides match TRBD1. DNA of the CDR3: TGTGCCAGCAGCGGGGGACAGGGGAATGGCAATCAGCCCCAGCATTTT. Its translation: CASSGGQGNGNQPQHF.